The following is a T cell receptor beta chain sequence with its context. What it binds is not known. This specimen includes other DNA sequences encoding the same CDR3. Naive CD8 populations comprised CD45RO-negative cells positively selected for CCR7, excluding terminally differentiated effector memory CD45RA+ cells. The source of the sample is a study of shared clonotypes between healthy human individuals. The repertoire was sequenced with immunoSEQ multiplex PCR; TCRdb's copy has only in-frame clones and lacks some. The repertoire includes under 2,000,000 clones, just under 95% of them detected once, and more than 0.9% sits in the top ten. CDR1 and CDR2 from the germline V gene are LGHNA and YSLEER. Trimming cost V 1 base and J 0 bases; bases outside gene matches: 3. The CDR3 is 15 residues long. Points from the study as a whole: Blood alone was sampled, and tissue repertoires likely differ. What naive subsets generally showed was a larger estimated richness than memory subsets showed.

The specimen sequenced was naive CD8+ T cells sorted from blood. The TCR was taken from a man younger than 30 in good health. The V gene is TRBV4-3, the J gene TRBJ2-7, with 7 bases aligning to TRBD1. This CDR3 reads CASSQVWDSSYEQYF. Here the CDR3 DNA reads TGCGCCAGCAGCCAAGTATGGGACAGCTCCTACGAGCAGTACTTC.